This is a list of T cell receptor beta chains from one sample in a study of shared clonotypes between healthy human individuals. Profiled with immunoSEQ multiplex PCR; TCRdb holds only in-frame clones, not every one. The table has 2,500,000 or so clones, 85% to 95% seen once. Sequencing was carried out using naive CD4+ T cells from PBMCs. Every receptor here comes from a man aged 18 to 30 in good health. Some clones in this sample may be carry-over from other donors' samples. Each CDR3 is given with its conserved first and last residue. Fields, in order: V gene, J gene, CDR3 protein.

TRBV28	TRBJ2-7	CASSPAGFGTAYEQYF
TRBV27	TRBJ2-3	CASSLYRDSTDTQYF
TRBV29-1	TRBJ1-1	CSVEGGLLVTEAFF
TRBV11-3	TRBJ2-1	CASSFITGGEQFF
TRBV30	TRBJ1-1	CAWSVDGRTEAFF
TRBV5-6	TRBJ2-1	CASSLGQAALAYEQFF
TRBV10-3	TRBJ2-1	CAISESNEQFF
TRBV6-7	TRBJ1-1	CASSYRGWTEAFF
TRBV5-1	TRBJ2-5	CASRRKDPQETQYF
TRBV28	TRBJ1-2	CASSLRTGERGYTF
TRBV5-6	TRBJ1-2	CASSLEGALFYGYTF
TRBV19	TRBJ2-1	CASSIGPYNEQFF
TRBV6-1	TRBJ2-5	CASSEAPEETQYF
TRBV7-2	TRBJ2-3	CASSVARVDTQYF
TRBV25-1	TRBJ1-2	CASSGQGLYYGYTF
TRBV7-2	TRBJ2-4	CASSSPPGLAKNIQYF
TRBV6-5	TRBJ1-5	CASRRTQGTGQPQHF
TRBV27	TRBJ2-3	CASSLLASTDTQYF
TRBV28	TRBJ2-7	CASSSSQTIAGTNYEQYF
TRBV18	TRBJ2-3	CASSQGPLITDTQYF
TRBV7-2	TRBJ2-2	CASSQRAGGLTGELFF
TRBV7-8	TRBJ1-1	CASSLVREGEAFF
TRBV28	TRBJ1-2	CASSPTGGNGYTF
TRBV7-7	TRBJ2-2	CASSLQGAESGELFF
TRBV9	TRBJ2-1	CASSPRLAGVANEQFF
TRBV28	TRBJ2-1	CASRQYNEQFF
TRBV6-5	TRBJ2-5	CASRSSGFPREQYF
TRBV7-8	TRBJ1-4	CASSLVSGGINEKLFF